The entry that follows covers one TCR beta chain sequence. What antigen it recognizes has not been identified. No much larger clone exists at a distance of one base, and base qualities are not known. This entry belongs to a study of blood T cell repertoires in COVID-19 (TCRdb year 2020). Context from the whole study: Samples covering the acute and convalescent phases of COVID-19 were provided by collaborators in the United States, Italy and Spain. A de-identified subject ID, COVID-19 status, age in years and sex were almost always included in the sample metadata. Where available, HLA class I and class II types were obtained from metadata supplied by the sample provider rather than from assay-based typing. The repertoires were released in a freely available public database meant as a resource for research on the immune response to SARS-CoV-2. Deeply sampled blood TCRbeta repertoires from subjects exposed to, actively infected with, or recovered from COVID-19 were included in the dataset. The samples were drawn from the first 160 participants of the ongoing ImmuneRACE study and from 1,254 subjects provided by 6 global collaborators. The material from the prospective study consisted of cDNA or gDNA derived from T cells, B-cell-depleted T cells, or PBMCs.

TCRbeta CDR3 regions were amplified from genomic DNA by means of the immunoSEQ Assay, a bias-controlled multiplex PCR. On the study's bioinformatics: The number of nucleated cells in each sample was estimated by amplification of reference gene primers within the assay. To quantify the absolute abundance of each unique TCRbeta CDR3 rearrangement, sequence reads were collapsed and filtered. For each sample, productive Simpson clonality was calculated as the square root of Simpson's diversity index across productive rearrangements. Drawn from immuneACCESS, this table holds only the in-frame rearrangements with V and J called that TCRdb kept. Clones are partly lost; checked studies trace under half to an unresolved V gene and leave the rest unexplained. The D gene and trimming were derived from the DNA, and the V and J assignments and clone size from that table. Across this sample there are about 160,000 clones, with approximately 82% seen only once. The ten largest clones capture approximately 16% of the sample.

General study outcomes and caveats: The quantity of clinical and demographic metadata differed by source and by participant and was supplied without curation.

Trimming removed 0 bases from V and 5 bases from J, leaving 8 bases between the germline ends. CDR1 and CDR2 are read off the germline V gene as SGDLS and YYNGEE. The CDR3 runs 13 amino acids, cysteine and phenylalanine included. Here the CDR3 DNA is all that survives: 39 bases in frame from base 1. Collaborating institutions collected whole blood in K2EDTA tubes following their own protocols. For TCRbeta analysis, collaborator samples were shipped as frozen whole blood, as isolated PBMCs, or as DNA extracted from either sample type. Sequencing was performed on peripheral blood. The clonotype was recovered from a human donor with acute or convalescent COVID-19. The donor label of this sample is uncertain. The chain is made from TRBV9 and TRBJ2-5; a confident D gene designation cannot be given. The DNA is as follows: TGTGCCAGCAGCGTAGCCCTAGTCGAGACCCAGTACTTC. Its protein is CASSVALVETQYF.